The clone carrying this T cell receptor (beta chain) was counted only a few times. Source study methods: The authors estimated nucleated cell counts from reference gene primer amplification. TCRdb's table, derived via immunoSEQ multiplex PCR, lists solely in-frame clones and lacks some. V and J calls and clone size are those listed in that table; D and trimming were worked out from the DNA. The sample lists roughly 280,000 clones; roughly nine tenths were seen once. The data belong to a study of blood T cell repertoires in COVID-19. Study-level background: Acute-phase and convalescent COVID-19 samples originated in the United States, Italy and Spain. The analysed material was cDNA or gDNA that came from T cells, B-cell-depleted T cells, or PBMCs.

The origin of this receptor is a man younger than 35 with active or convalescent COVID-19. Material for sequencing was peripheral blood.

In DNA form, the CDR3 reads TGTGCCAGCAGCCCTAGCGGGGGGGCATGGAAGGAGCAGTACTTC. Protein product: CASSPSGGAWKEQYF. This chain uses TRBV5-4 with TRBJ2-7; 12 bases line up with TRBD2. CDR3 length: 15 residues. Germline V gene data show CDR1 as SGHNT and CDR2 as YYREEE (reference sequence). V was pared by 4 bases and J by 7 bases, with 9 bases of the junction left unmatched.